This TCR beta chain was documented in a study of control samples from healthy donors and cancer patients. TCRdb keeps only in-frame clones here, not all; method: immunoSEQ multiplex PCR. Among about 130,000 clones listed, 93% were seen once. The germline gives CDR1 MDHEN, CDR2 SYDVKM. The CDR3 consists of 13 residues. V dropped 8 bases and J dropped 0 bases, with 11 bases sitting between them. Sequencing was performed on PBMCs. This TCR came from a man aged 45-65 years with head and neck cancer. V is TRBV28 and J is TRBJ2-7; no firm D call. CDR3 protein: CASLDWSSYEQYF. The CDR3, as DNA: TGTGCCAGCCTCGACTGGAGCTCCTACGAGCAGTACTTC.